This T cell receptor beta chain originates from a study of regulatory T cells in long-lasting Graves disease (dated by TCRdb to the early 2020s). About the investigation overall: Persistent Graves' disease was defined as antithyroid drug treatment for over 5 years with persistently positive TSH receptor autoantibodies. Patients with persistent Graves' disease were compared with patients with newly diagnosed Graves' disease using TCR sequencing and RNA sequencing of peripheral blood. The study was registered as a clinical trial and conducted in China. A total of 33 samples were covered by TCR sequencing, comprising about 13 persistent and around 20 newly diagnosed Graves' disease patients. Persistent Graves' disease patients in the clinical cohort had taken antithyroid drugs for around 10 years on average. What the research found in general, with its limitations: The study examined only peripheral blood because the primary lesion, thyroid tissue, could not be accessed. Sequencing and analysis were restricted to the TCR beta chain. Lower TCR Shannon entropy and fewer highly expanded clones were observed in persistent Graves' disease patients than in newly diagnosed patients, which suggested clonal expansion. Persistent disease showed preferential use of TRBV28, TRBJ1-2 and TRBJ2-5, whereas newly diagnosed disease favored TRBV20-1 and TRBJ2-1. Patients with persistent disease shared more public clonotypes (roughly 2,900) than newly diagnosed patients did (about 970). The authors acknowledged the small sample size as a limitation that may reduce accuracy.

The CDR3 spans 15 residues, from the cysteine through the phenylalanine. The DNA shown is the 45-base CDR3, in frame from base 1. Based on the germline V gene (reference sequence), the CDR1 and CDR2 sequences are DFQATT and SNEGSKA. V and J are trimmed by 1 base and 2 bases, and the gene matches miss 5 bases of the junction. According to the study, the label for this sample's time point signals: persistent/refractory GD, antithyroid drugs over 5 years with positive TRAb. For both TCR sequencing and RNA sequencing, RNA was extracted from PBMCs using TRIzol. The diagnosis of Graves' disease followed American Thyroid Association guidelines. Recruitment of patients was carried out at an endocrinology department in Xi'an, China. Each patient gave 7 to 9.5 milliliters of peripheral blood, collected in an EDTA anticoagulant tube. Ficoll Paque Plus density gradient separation was used to isolate PBMCs, and no further T cell sorting was performed. An Agilent 2100 Bioanalyzer and agarose gel were used to check RNA quality, and a NanoDrop 2000 was used to measure RNA concentration.

Comment on this clonotype: Its antigen has not been determined. Base qualities are missing; no much larger clone stands one base away.

The library was produced with multiplex PCR. TCRdb lists the instrument as Illumina HiSeq 4000. TCR beta libraries were built with iRepertoire HTBI primers and Arm-PCR amplification of CDR3 regions. PCR products were gel purified before sequencing. On the authors' methods: A total of roughly 65 TRBV and 14 TRBJ segments were identified across samples and were used for gene usage analysis of CDR3 amino acid clonotypes. COPE and FqMerger were used to merge filtered high-quality paired reads into contigs. BLAST was used to align contigs to IMGT TRBV, TRBD and TRBJ reference genes, with CDR3 defined following IMGT. Highly expanded clones were defined as clonotypes with a frequency above 0.1%. Shannon entropy was used to measure repertoire diversity, and the Gini coefficient was used to measure V-J evenness. Public clonotypes were defined as clonotypes shared by more than one individual. Using fastp trimming at Q25 and MiXCR clonotype assembly, TCRdb reanalyzed the public sequencing data and kept in-frame beta chains. Entries that share a CDR3 protein sequence are merged under the most common genes and DNA. These V and J calls rely on TCRdb rather than the paper's analysis. The sample has 400,000 to 500,000 distinct CDR3 sequences on record, around 23% of them singletons. The ten top clones hold roughly an eighth of the sample.

The sample was peripheral blood mononuclear cells (PBMCs), taken when the disease was refractory, from a patient treated with antithyroid drugs. The chain joins TRBV20-1 to TRBJ2-5; 9 middle bases align to TRBD1. The sequence was obtained from a female donor with Graves disease. The CDR3 protein: CSARGDRVAQETQYF. The DNA sequence is given as TGCAGTGCTAGAGGGGACAGGGTAGCTCAAGAGACCCAGTACTTC.